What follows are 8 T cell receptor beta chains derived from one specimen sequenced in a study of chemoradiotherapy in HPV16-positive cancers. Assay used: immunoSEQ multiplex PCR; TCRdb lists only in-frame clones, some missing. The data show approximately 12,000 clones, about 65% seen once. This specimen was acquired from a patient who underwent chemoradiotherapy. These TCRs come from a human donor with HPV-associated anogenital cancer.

This CDR3 is CASSPHGVAGNQETQYF. CDR3 nucleotides: TGTGCCAGCAGCCCTCATGGAGTAGCGGGAAATCAAGAGACCCAGTACTTC. The rearrangement uses TRBV9 and TRBJ2-5; 8 bases map to TRBD2. Germline V CDR1 and CDR2: SGDLS, YYNGEE. V shed 4 bases and J 2 bases; nucleotides not matched to a gene: 13. CDR3 length equals 17 residues.

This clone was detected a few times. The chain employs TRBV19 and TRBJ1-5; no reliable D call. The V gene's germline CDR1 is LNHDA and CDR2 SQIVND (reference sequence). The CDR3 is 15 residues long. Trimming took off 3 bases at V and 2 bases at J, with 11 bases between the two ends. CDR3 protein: CASSISREGNQPQHF. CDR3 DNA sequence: TGTGCCAGTAGTATCTCGCGGGAGGGCAATCAGCCCCAGCATTTT.

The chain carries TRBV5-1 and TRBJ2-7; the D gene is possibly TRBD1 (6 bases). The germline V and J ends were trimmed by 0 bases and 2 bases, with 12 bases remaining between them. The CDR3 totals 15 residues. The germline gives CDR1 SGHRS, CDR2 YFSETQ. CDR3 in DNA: TGCGCCAGCAGCTTGGCCACTCAGGGGCCCTACGAGCAGTACTTC. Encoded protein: CASSLATQGPYEQYF.

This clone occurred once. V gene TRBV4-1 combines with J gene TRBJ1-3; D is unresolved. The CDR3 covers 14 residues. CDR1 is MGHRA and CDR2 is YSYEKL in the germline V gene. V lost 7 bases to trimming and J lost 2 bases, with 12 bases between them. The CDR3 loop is CASTGLGTGNTIYF. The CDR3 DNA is TGCGCCAGCACTGGACTTGGCACTGGAAACACCATATATTTT.

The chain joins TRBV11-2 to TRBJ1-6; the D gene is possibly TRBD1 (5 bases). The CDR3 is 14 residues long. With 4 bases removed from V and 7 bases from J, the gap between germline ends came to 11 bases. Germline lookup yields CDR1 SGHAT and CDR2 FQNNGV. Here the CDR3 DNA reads TGTGCCAGCAGCTCGGGACTGCAAAATTCACCCCTCCACTTT. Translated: CASSSGLQNSPLHF. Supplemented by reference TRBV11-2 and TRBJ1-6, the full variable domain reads EAGVAQSPRYKIIEKRQSVAFWCNPISGHATLYWYQQILGQGPKLLIQFQNNGVVDDSQLPKDRFSAERLKGVDSTLKIQPAKLEDSAVYLCASSSGLQNSPLHFGNGTRLTVT.

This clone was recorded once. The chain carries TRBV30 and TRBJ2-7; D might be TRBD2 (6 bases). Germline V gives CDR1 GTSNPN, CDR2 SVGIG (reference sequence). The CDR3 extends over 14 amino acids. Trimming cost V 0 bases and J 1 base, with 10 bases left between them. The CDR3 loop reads CAWSVGGTSYEQYF. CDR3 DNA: TGTGCCTGGAGTGTAGGCGGGACTTCCTACGAGCAGTACTTC. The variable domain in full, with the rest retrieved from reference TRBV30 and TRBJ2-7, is SQTIHQWPATLVQPVGSPLSLECTVEGTSNPNLYWYRQAAGRGLQLLFYSVGIGQISSEVPQNLSASRPQDRQFILSSKKLLLSDSGFYLCAWSVGGTSYEQYFGPGTRLTVT.

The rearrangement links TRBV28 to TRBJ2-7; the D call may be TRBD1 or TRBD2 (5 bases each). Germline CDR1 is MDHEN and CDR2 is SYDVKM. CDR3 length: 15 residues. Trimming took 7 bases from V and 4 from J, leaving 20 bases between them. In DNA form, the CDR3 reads TGTGCCAGCACCCCCCGAGCAGGGAGACTATACGAGCAGTACTTC. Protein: CASTPRAGRLYEQYF.

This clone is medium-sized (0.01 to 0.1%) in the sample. CDR3 sequence (DNA): TGTGCCAGCAGTTTTTGGGGGACGAGTGTAGCCTACAATGAGCAGTTCTTC. Translating gives CASSFWGTSVAYNEQFF. The V call is TRBV28, the J call TRBJ2-1, with D perhaps being TRBD1 or TRBD2 (5 bases each). Trimming removed 3 bases at V and 2 bases at J, with 17 bases between. The CDR3 runs to 17 residues. Germline V lookup: CDR1 MDHEN, CDR2 SYDVKM.